These 32 T cell receptor beta chains share one sample of origin, sequenced in a study of blood T cell repertoires in COVID-19. Sequencing used immunoSEQ multiplex PCR; TCRdb keeps in-frame clones, though not all of them. Here the sample spans roughly 140,000 clones, approximately 80% being singletons. The sample was peripheral blood. The receptors were gathered from a woman aged 45-65 years with acute or convalescent COVID-19.

The chain joins TRBV7-6 to TRBJ2-5, with 13 positions matching TRBD2. The germline V gene has CDR1 SGHVS and CDR2 FNYEAQ. CDR3 length: 16 amino acids. With 3 bases clipped from V and 2 bases from J, the junction kept 3 bases outside the gene matches. The CDR3 protein is CASSLATSGGQETQYF. DNA for the CDR3: TGTGCCAGCAGCTTGGCGACTAGCGGGGGGCAAGAGACCCAGTACTTC.

This rearrangement joins TRBV19 to TRBJ1-4, with 8 bases fitting TRBD1. V shed 2 bases, J shed 9 bases, and the junction held 5 bases outside the gene matches. The CDR3 is made up of 14 amino acids. CDR1 and CDR2 (germline): LNHDA, SQIVND (reference sequence). The CDR3 sequence: CASSISGTGKKLFF. In nucleotides, the CDR3 is TGTGCCAGTAGTATATCTGGGACAGGTAAAAAACTGTTTTTT.

This clone showed up just once. The chain is built from TRBV28 and TRBJ2-1, with 11 bases lining up with TRBD2. Germline V lookup: CDR1 MDHEN, CDR2 SYDVKM. V shed 9 bases, J shed 1 base, and the junction held 5 bases outside the gene matches. This CDR3 comprises 15 residues. CDR3 region: CASGPSGGSYNEQFF. CDR3 in DNA: TGTGCCAGTGGGCCTAGCGGGGGGTCCTACAATGAGCAGTTCTTC.

This clone has only one observation. The rearrangement links TRBV2 to TRBJ1-5; 11 bases agree with TRBD1. Germline V CDR1 and CDR2: SNHLY, FYNNEI. The V gene end was trimmed by 3 bases and the J gene end by 4 bases; junction bases not matched to a gene: 2. The CDR3 runs to 15 residues. The CDR3 DNA sequence: TGTGCCAGCAGTGAGGACAGGGGGCAGAATCAGCCCCAGCATTTT. This translates into CASSEDRGQNQPQHF.

The V gene is TRBV19, the J gene TRBJ2-1; 7 bases are shared with TRBD2. CDR1 and CDR2 from the germline V gene are LNHDA and SQIVND (reference sequence). With V trimmed by 10 bases and J by 3 bases, 9 bases remained unmatched. The CDR3 loop spans 14 amino acids. The CDR3 region is CATPPGRGYNEQFF. The CDR3 nucleotides read TGTGCCACACCTCCGGGGAGGGGCTACAATGAGCAGTTCTTC.

The chain carries TRBV19 and TRBJ2-4; 10 nucleotides agree with TRBD2. There are 12 residues in the CDR3. Germline V gene data show CDR1 as LNHDA and CDR2 as SQIVND (reference sequence). J lost 9 bases, V lost 9 bases, and 5 bases had no gene match. The CDR3 sequence: CASGTSDVIQYF. CDR3 nucleotides: TGTGCCAGCGGGACTAGCGATGTCATTCAGTACTTC.

The chain joins TRBV12-3 or TRBV12-4 to TRBJ2-2; 8 nucleotides agree with TRBD2. V lost 3 bases to trimming and J lost 14 bases; unmatched junction nucleotides: 8. The CDR3 runs 13 residues. CDR3 sequence (DNA): TGTGCCAGCAGTTTCGCTAGCGGGCGGGTACTGTTTTTT. Its translation is CASSFASGRVLFF.

J is TRBJ2-2 and V is TRBV13; TRBD1 might be the D (6 bases). The CDR3 extends over 16 amino acids. From germline, CDR1 is PRHDT and CDR2 FYEKMQ (reference sequence). V was shortened by 4 bases and J by 1 base, with 13 bases between the two germline ends. CDR3 in DNA: TGTGCCAGCAGCTACCGTGGGGGCCAGAACACCGGGGAGCTGTTTTTT. It specifies CASSYRGGQNTGELFF. The full variable domain, completed using reference TRBV13 and TRBJ2-2, is AAGVIQSPRHLIKEKRETATLKCYPIPRHDTVYWYQQGPGQDPQFLISFYEKMQSDKGSIPDRFSAQQFSDYHSELNMSSLELGDSALYFCASSYRGGQNTGELFFGEGSRLTVL.

Comment on this clone: Germline is not matched at one junction end, which may reflect a read error. The identical CDR3 is also encoded by other nucleotide sequences in the sample. This chain joins TRBV28 and TRBJ1-2; TRBD1 is a possible D gene (6 bases). CDR3 length equals 13 residues. Germline assignment: CDR1 MDHEN and CDR2 SYDVKM. Here the CDR3 reads CASSLTGNYGYTF. Written as DNA, the CDR3 is TGTGCCAGCAGTCTAACAGGGAACTACGGCTACACCTTC.

The rearrangement joins TRBV28 to TRBJ1-5, with a possible D match to TRBD1 (5 bases). The CDR3 extends over 15 amino acids. Germline V lookup: CDR1 MDHEN, CDR2 SYDVKM. Trimming cost V 7 bases and J 2 bases, with 15 bases left between them. The chain's CDR3 is CASIGSGYGNQPQHF. The CDR3 DNA is TGTGCCAGCATAGGCTCAGGGTATGGCAATCAGCCCCAGCATTTT.

Remarks on this clone: The sample contains more than one DNA sequence encoding this CDR3. The chain carries TRBV2 and TRBJ1-1; possible D gene TRBD1, 6 bases. The CDR3 spans 14 residues. V shed 6 bases and J shed 1 base, with 12 bases lying between them. CDR1 and CDR2 from the germline V gene are SNHLY and FYNNEI. CDR3 nucleotide sequence: TGTGCCAGCAGGACGGGGACAAGGAACACTGAAGCTTTCTTT. Translating it yields CASRTGTRNTEAFF.

V usage is TRBV6-2 or TRBV6-3 and J usage is TRBJ2-7; D gene uncertain. Trimming left V 4 bases short and J 7 bases short, with 17 bases between. The CDR3 length is 14 residues. CDR1 and CDR2 (germline): MNHEY, SVGEGT. CDR3 nucleotide sequence: TGTGCCAGCAGTTGGGCCGAGTTAACAGCTGAGCAGTACTTC. It yields the protein CASSWAELTAEQYF.

The chain recombines TRBV20-1 with TRBJ2-7, with D possibly TRBD1 on 6 matching bases. In germline, CDR1 is DFQATT, CDR2 SNEGSKA (reference sequence). This CDR3 contains 11 residues. Trimming left V 5 bases short and J 4 bases short, with 9 bases between. For the CDR3, the DNA is TGCAGTGCTTTAACAGGGTACGAGCAGTACTTC. Translated: CSALTGYEQYF.

The chain couples TRBV6-5 to TRBJ2-1, with 9 nucleotides matching TRBD2. Germline-derived CDR1 and CDR2 are MNHEY and SVGAGI. The ends lost 6 bases at V and 9 bases at J; junction bases unmatched: 12. The CDR3 is 15 amino acids. The CDR3 bases are TGTGCCAGCAGCCCCCCTGGGACTAGCATTAGTGAGCAGTTCTTC. Translating it yields CASSPPGTSISEQFF.

The rearrangement links TRBV7-2 to TRBJ1-1; D ambiguous. CDR1 is SGHTA, CDR2 FQGNSA, per germline. This CDR3 is built from 15 residues. Deletions cut 0 bases from V and 1 base from J, with 9 bases between. CDR3 protein: CASSLAGLSNTEAFF. CDR3 DNA: TGTGCCAGCAGCTTAGCAGGACTGTCGAACACTGAAGCTTTCTTT. The complete variable domain, with remaining parts taken from reference TRBV7-2 and TRBJ1-1, reads GAGVSQSPSNKVTEKGKDVELRCDPISGHTALYWYRQSLGQGLEFLIYFQGNSAPDKSGLPSDRFSAERTGGSVSTLTIQRTQQEDSAVYLCASSLAGLSNTEAFFGQGTRLTVV.

The J gene is TRBJ2-1, the V gene TRBV7-9, with TRBD2 matching over 8 bases. This CDR3 has 14 amino acids. The germline V gene encodes CDR1 SEHNR and CDR2 FQNEAQ (reference sequence). Unmatched junction bases numbered 10, after V lost 7 bases and J lost 8 bases. The chain's CDR3 is CASKPGLGTDEQFF. The CDR3 DNA follows: TGTGCCAGCAAGCCGGGACTAGGAACGGATGAGCAGTTCTTC.

In DNA form, the CDR3 reads TGTGCCAGCAGCCCTCGGACAGGGGTGGATAATTCACCCCTCCACTTT. Translating it yields CASSPRTGVDNSPLHF. This sequence joins TRBV5-8 and TRBJ1-6; 9 bases line up with TRBD1. The V gene end was trimmed by 4 bases and the J gene end by 5 bases; junction bases not matched to a gene: 7. The CDR3 extends over 16 amino acids. Per germline, CDR1 SGHTS and CDR2 YDEGEE. Combining the CDR3 with reference TRBV5-8 and TRBJ1-6 gives the whole variable domain EAGVTQSPTHLIKTRGQQATLRCSPISGHTSVYWYQQALGLGLQFLLWYDEGEERNRGNFPPRFSGRQFPNYSSELNVNALELEDSALYLCASSPRTGVDNSPLHFGNGTRLTVT.

The rearrangement uses TRBV29-1 and TRBJ2-5, with 8 bases lining up with TRBD1. CDR3 size: 13 residues. The ends lost 7 bases at V and 1 base at J; junction bases unmatched: 5. Germline CDR1 is SQVTM and CDR2 is ANQGSEA. The DNA for the CDR3 is TGCAGCGGCGGCGGGACAGGCCAAGAGACCCAGTACTTC. This translates into CSGGGTGQETQYF.

The chain links TRBV9 to TRBJ2-3; TRBD2 might be the D (5 bases). Trimming cost V 0 bases and J 4 bases, with 15 bases left between them. The CDR3 totals 16 residues. The germline CDR1 and CDR2 sequences are SGDLS and YYNGEE. CDR3 DNA: TGTGCCAGCAGCGTAGTGCCTAGCCCTCGGTCAGATACGCAGTATTTT. As protein: CASSVVPSPRSDTQYF.

The chain employs TRBV28 and TRBJ1-2; 10 bases line up with TRBD1. The V gene end was trimmed by 6 bases and the J gene end by 4 bases; junction bases not matched to a gene: 11. The CDR3 is made up of 16 amino acids. Germline V gene data show CDR1 as MDHEN and CDR2 as SYDVKM. This chain's CDR3 is CASSTGPGTGVYGYTF. CDR3 bases: TGTGCCAGCAGCACAGGCCCTGGGACAGGGGTCTATGGCTACACCTTC.

This chain links TRBV20-1 with TRBJ2-2, with 7 bases identical to TRBD2. This CDR3 has 13 residues. V dropped 3 bases and J dropped 4; count of bases not matched to a gene: 2. The germline gives CDR1 DFQATT, CDR2 SNEGSKA (reference sequence). The CDR3 DNA follows: TGCAGTGCTAGTGGGGAGGGCACCGGGGAGCTGTTTTTT. Protein: CSASGEGTGELFF.

The V and J genes are TRBV5-1 and TRBJ2-3, with D unclear. The CDR3 covers 14 residues. Looked up from germline, CDR1 is SGHRS and CDR2 is YFSETQ. V lost 5 bases, J lost 4 bases, and 14 bases lay in between. The CDR3 reads CASSLLNPSDTQYF. CDR3 DNA sequence: TGCGCCAGCAGTTTACTGAACCCATCAGATACGCAGTATTTT.

The chain combines TRBV18 with TRBJ2-7, with D tentatively TRBD2 (5 bases). Germline CDR1 KGHSH, CDR2 LQKENI. This CDR3 has 12 residues. Trimming took 6 bases from V and 7 from J, leaving 13 bases between them. The CDR3 DNA sequence: TGTGCCAGCTCGCCAACAGCGGATGAGCAGTACTTC. Its protein product is CASSPTADEQYF.

This chain joins TRBV4-2 and TRBJ1-4, with D tentatively TRBD1 (5 bases). The CDR3 has 16 residues. Per the germline V gene, CDR1 is LGHNA and CDR2 is YNFKEQ. V shed 1 base and J shed 7 bases, with 16 bases lying between them. The CDR3 DNA reads TGTGCCAGCAGCCAAGGCGACAACGCCGGGGGTGAAAAACTGTTTTTT. This encodes CASSQGDNAGGEKLFF.

The chain recombines TRBV3-1 (or the pseudogene TRBV3-2) with TRBJ1-1; no firm D call. V was clipped by 1 base and J by 0 bases, with 6 bases between them. CDR3 length equals 14 residues. Germline CDR1 reads LGHDT; CDR2 reads YNNKEL (reference sequence). The CDR3 DNA is TGTGCCAGCAGCCAAGTCTTCTTGAACACTGAAGCTTTCTTT. This sequence encodes CASSQVFLNTEAFF.

The chain combines TRBV7-2 with TRBJ2-7; tentatively, D is TRBD1 (5 bases). CDR3 length: 15 residues. Trimming took off 0 bases at V and 0 bases at J, with 9 bases between the two ends. Germline CDR1 reads SGHTA; CDR2 reads FQGNSA. The CDR3 loop is CASSLAGLSSYEQYF. The CDR3 DNA is TGTGCCAGCAGCTTAGCGGGGCTCAGCTCCTACGAGCAGTACTTC.

V gene TRBV7-2 combines with J gene TRBJ2-5; the D is unclear. V dropped 5 bases and J dropped 1 base, with 8 bases sitting between them. Germline CDR1 and CDR2: SGHTA and FQGNSA. The length of the CDR3 is 13 residues. The CDR3 protein is CASSREIQETQYF. CDR3 DNA sequence: TGTGCCAGCAGCCGAGAAATCCAAGAGACCCAGTACTTC. The full variable domain, completed using reference TRBV7-2 and TRBJ2-5, is GAGVSQSPSNKVTEKGKDVELRCDPISGHTALYWYRQSLGQGLEFLIYFQGNSAPDKSGLPSDRFSAERTGGSVSTLTIQRTQQEDSAVYLCASSREIQETQYFGPGTRLLVL.

This chain joins TRBV21-1 and TRBJ2-3; TRBD2 was called by the table and not checked on the DNA. TRBV21-1 is shown as a pseudogene. This CDR3 is 16 amino acids long. This CDR3 is CASSKLAGESTDTQYF. In DNA form, the CDR3 reads TGTGCCAGCAGCAAATTGGCGGGGGAGAGCACAGATACGCAGTATTTT.

This clone was picked up a small number of times. V and J are TRBV5-1 and TRBJ2-5; TRBD1 matches at 9 bases. The length of the CDR3 is 16 residues. V lost 0 bases to trimming and J lost 4 bases; unmatched junction nucleotides: 7. From germline, CDR1 is SGHRS and CDR2 YFSETQ. The CDR3: CASSLDVTGGAETQYF. The CDR3 DNA follows: TGCGCCAGCAGCTTGGATGTAACAGGGGGCGCAGAGACCCAGTACTTC.

V is TRBV5-4 and J is TRBJ1-1, with TRBD1 matching over 8 bases. V was pared by 4 bases and J by 4 bases, with 9 bases of the junction left unmatched. Germline assignment: CDR1 SGHNT and CDR2 YYREEE (reference sequence). The CDR3 is 15 residues long. CDR3 amino acids: CASSHTTGVSTEAFF. The CDR3, as DNA: TGTGCCAGCAGCCATACGACAGGGGTGAGCACTGAAGCTTTCTTT.

The rearrangement links TRBV4-3 to TRBJ2-2; D perhaps matches TRBD2 (5 bases). Trimming left V 2 bases short and J 3 bases short, with 10 bases between. The CDR3 loop spans 15 amino acids. The germline gives CDR1 LGHNA, CDR2 YSLEER. CDR3 nucleotide sequence: TGCGCCAGCAGCCAATCCACTAGTTACACCGGGGAGCTGTTTTTT. Its translation is CASSQSTSYTGELFF.

The chain couples TRBV5-3 to TRBJ1-5; D uncertain. TRBV5-3 is sorted into the ORF group, with uncertain function. Trimming stripped 4 bases from V and 6 bases from J, with 11 bases between. The CDR3 is 13 residues long. The CDR3 DNA reads TGTGCCAGAAGCGATTCAGCGTGTCAGCCCCAGCATTTT. This translates into CARSDSACQPQHF.